This passage covers 13 T cell receptor beta chains from one sample sequenced in a study of CD8 T cells in Susac syndrome. Roughly 0.45 to 1 ug RNA was reverse transcribed with random hexamers. One entry per CDR3 protein results from TCRdb running MiXCR on the immunoSEQ multiplex PCR reads. Of about 180,000 distinct CDR3 sequences in the sample, 85% to 95% were seen once. The sample was CD4+ T cells from PBMCs. The receptors shown here come from a human donor with Susac syndrome.

The V call is TRBV5-1, the J call TRBJ2-1, with TRBD2 as a possible D gene (5 bases). Germline CDR1 SGHRS, CDR2 YFSETQ. This CDR3 has 16 residues. V shed 1 base and J shed 4 bases, with 15 bases lying between them. The CDR3 nucleotides read TGCGCCAGCAGCTTGCTCCGGGGTGGGGATTACAATGAGCAGTTCTTC. Protein sequence: CASSLLRGGDYNEQFF.

This rearrangement joins TRBV9 to TRBJ2-2; D remains unclear. V was trimmed by 0 bases and J by 2 bases, leaving 11 bases between them. This CDR3 region has 16 residues. The germline V gene has CDR1 SGDLS and CDR2 YYNGEE. The CDR3 region has the DNA TGTGCCAGCAGCGTAGAAACTGGGCAAAACACCGGGGAGCTGTTTTTT. Amino acid sequence: CASSVETGQNTGELFF. The variable domain in full, with the rest retrieved from reference TRBV9 and TRBJ2-2, is DSGVTQTPKHLITATGQRVTLRCSPRSGDLSVYWYQQSLDQGLQFLIQYYNGEERAKGNILERFSAQQFPDLHSELNLSSLELGDSALYFCASSVETGQNTGELFFGEGSRLTVL.

Points on this clonotype: The junction departs from germline at one end; a sequencing error may be responsible. The chain joins TRBV2 to TRBJ2-2; D is unclear. The germline CDR1 and CDR2 sequences are SNHLY and FYNNEI. The CDR3 sequence is 11 residues long. CDR3 sequence reads: CASTNTRELFF. The CDR3 region has the DNA TGTGCCAGTACGAACACCAGGGAGCTGTTTTTT.

The chain links TRBV20-1 to TRBJ2-7; D possibly corresponds to TRBD1 (5 bases). CDR3 length: 12 amino acids. Per the germline V gene, CDR1 is DFQATT and CDR2 is SNEGSKA (reference sequence). The ends were cut back, 7 bases at V and 5 bases at J, with 15 bases in the middle. CDR3 protein: CSVMRQTNEQYF. Written as DNA, the CDR3 is TGCAGTGTCATGAGACAGACAAACGAGCAGTACTTC.

The chain joins TRBV13 to TRBJ2-7, with a tentative D call TRBD1 (6 bases). V was trimmed by 1 base and J by 2 bases, leaving 15 bases between them. Germline CDR1 PRHDT, CDR2 FYEKMQ (reference sequence). The CDR3 extends over 16 amino acids. The chain's CDR3 is CASSLAMRRGTYEQYF. The CDR3 coding sequence is TGTGCCAGCAGCTTAGCCATGAGAAGGGGGACCTACGAGCAGTACTTC.

This chain links TRBV28 with TRBJ2-4, with a possible D match to TRBD2 (6 bases). The CDR3 totals 18 residues. Germline loops: CDR1 MDHEN, CDR2 SYDVKM. Trimming removed 5 bases from V and 0 bases from J, with 20 bases in between. The CDR3 reads CASSQPTWRGIAKNIQYF. As DNA, the CDR3 is TGTGCCAGCAGTCAACCTACTTGGAGGGGAATAGCCAAAAACATTCAGTACTTC.

This chain joins TRBV28 and TRBJ1-5; D call uncertain. The germline gives CDR1 MDHEN, CDR2 SYDVKM. Trimming removed 7 bases at V and 3 bases at J, with 10 bases between. The length of the CDR3 is 13 residues. CDR3 sequence reads: CASNEGPNQPQHF. The CDR3 bases are TGTGCCAGCAACGAAGGCCCCAATCAGCCCCAGCATTTT.

CDR3 residues: CASSLESGSRELFF. The DNA for the CDR3 is TGCGCCAGCAGCTTGGAGTCTGGCAGCCGGGAGCTGTTTTTT. The chain uses TRBV5-1 and TRBJ2-2; no definite D call. CDR1 and CDR2 from the germline V gene are SGHRS and YFSETQ. The CDR3 runs 14 residues. Trimming pared 0 bases from V and 9 bases from J, leaving 12 bases between.

The chain recombines TRBV4-1 with TRBJ1-5, with TRBD1 identical over 7 bases. The CDR3 length is 15 residues. From germline, CDR1 is MGHRA and CDR2 YSYEKL. Trimming cost V 4 bases and J 1 base; bases outside gene matches: 4. In DNA form, the CDR3 reads TGCGCCAGCAGCCGGGACAGCAGGAGCAATCAGCCCCAGCATTTT. It codes for CASSRDSRSNQPQHF.

The CDR3 here is CASSPAGQGTVNGYTF. DNA of the CDR3: TGTGCCAGCAGTCCAGCAGGACAGGGTACGGTTAATGGCTACACCTTC. The J gene is TRBJ1-2, the V gene TRBV12-3 or TRBV12-4; 8 bases map to TRBD1. The CDR3 sequence is 16 residues long. V trimming: 5 bases; J trimming: 6 bases; junction bases outside the gene matches: 14.

The J gene is TRBJ2-7, the V gene TRBV20-1, with D maybe TRBD2 (5 bases). From germline, CDR1 is DFQATT and CDR2 SNEGSKA (reference sequence). V was cut by 6 bases and J by 5 bases, with 14 bases left in between. CDR3 length: 12 amino acids. CDR3 bases: TGCAGTGCCACCGGGATGTGGAACGAGCAGTACTTC. Translating it yields CSATGMWNEQYF.

This clonotype has only a few counts. This chain uses TRBV2 with TRBJ2-7; tentative D call: TRBD2 (6 bases). The ends were cut back, 6 bases at V and 6 bases at J, with 12 bases in the middle. CDR3 length: 12 residues. Looked up from germline, CDR1 is SNHLY and CDR2 is FYNNEI. In DNA, the CDR3 is TGTGCCAGCAGGGAGGGACTCAGCGAGCAGTACTTC. Translated, it gives CASREGLSEQYF.

This rearrangement joins TRBV12-3 or TRBV12-4 to TRBJ1-2; TRBD1 might be the D (5 bases). The CDR3 length is 13 residues. V lost 6 bases to trimming and J lost 2 bases, with 10 bases between them. The CDR3 sequence: CASSRDLNYGYTF. In DNA, the CDR3 is TGTGCCAGCAGCCGGGACTTAAACTATGGCTACACCTTC.